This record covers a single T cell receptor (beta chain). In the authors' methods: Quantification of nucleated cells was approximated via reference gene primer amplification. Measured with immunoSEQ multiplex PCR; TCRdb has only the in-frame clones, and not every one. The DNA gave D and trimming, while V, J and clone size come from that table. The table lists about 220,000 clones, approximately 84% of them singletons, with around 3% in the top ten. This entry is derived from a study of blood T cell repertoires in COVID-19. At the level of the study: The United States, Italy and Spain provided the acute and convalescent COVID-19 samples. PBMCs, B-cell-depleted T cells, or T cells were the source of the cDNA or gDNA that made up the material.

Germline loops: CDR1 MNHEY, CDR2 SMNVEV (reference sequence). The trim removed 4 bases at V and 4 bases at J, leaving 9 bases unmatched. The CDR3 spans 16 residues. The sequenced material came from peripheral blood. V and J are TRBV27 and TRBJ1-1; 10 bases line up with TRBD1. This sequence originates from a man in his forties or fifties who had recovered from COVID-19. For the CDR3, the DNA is TGTGCCAGCAGTTACCGACAGGGGGCAGGCGTCACTGAAGCTTTCTTT. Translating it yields CASSYRQGAGVTEAFF.